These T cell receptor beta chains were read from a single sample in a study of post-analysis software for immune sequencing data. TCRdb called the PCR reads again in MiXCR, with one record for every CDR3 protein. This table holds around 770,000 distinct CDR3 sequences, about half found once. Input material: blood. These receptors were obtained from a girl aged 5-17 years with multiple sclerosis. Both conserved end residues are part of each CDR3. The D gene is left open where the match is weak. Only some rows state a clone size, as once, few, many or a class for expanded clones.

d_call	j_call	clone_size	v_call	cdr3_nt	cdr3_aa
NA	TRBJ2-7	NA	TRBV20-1	TGCAGTGCGAGCTACCGGGACCACAGCTCCTACGAGCAGTACTTC	CSASYRDHSSYEQYF
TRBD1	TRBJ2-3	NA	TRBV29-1	TGCAGCGTTGACGGCCCAGACAGGGCGATTACAGATACGCAGTATTTT	CSVDGPDRAITDTQYF
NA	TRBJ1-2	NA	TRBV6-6	TGTGCCAGCAGTTACAACCGACCGACTAACTATGGCTACACCTTC	CASSYNRPTNYGYTF
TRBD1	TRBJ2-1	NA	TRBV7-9	TGTGCCAGCAGCACCGGACAGGAGTCCTACAATGAGCAGTTCTTC	CASSTGQESYNEQFF
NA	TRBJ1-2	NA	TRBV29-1	TGCAGCGTTGCGCAGAGCAACTATGGCTACACCTTC	CSVAQSNYGYTF
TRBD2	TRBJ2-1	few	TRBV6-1	TGTGCCAGCAGTGAAGCTTGGACGGGGGGCTCCTACAATGAGCAGTTCTTC	CASSEAWTGGSYNEQFF
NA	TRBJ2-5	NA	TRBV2	TGTGCCAGCAGTGATCGGCTAGTAGTGGAGACCCAGTACTTC	CASSDRLVVETQYF
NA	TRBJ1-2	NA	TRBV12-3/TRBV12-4	TGTGCCAGCAGCCCACGTCGGCCGACGTTCCGAGGACCCAAAAACTATGGCTACACCTTC	CASSPRRPTFRGPKNYGYTF
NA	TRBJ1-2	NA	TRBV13	TGTGCCAGCAGCTTAGATGCCCAGGCCTATGGCTACACCTTC	CASSLDAQAYGYTF
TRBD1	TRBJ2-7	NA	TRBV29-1	TGCAGCGTAGACCCGGGGACAGGGTCCTACGAGCAGTACTTC	CSVDPGTGSYEQYF
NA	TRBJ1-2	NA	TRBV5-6	TGTGCCAGCAGCTTAGGACGGCTCGACTATGGCTACACCTTC	CASSLGRLDYGYTF
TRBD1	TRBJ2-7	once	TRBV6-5	TGTGCCAGCAGTTACGATACTGGGACAGGGAGCTCCTACAATGAGCAGTACTTC	CASSYDTGTGSSYNEQYF
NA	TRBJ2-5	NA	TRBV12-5	TGTGCTAGTGGTTTGGTAAGGGCAGGGAGGGAGACCCAGTACTTC	CASGLVRAGRETQYF
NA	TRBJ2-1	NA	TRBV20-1	TGCAGTGCTAGACAGGGAGTGTCCTACAGTGAGCAGTTCTTC	CSARQGVSYSEQFF
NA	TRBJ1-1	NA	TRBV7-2	TGTGCCAGCAGCTTAAGCCGGCTAACTGAAGCTTTCTTT	CASSLSRLTEAFF
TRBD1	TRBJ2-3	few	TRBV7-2	TGTGCCAGCAGAAGGGACAGGAGCACAGATACGCAGTATTTT	CASRRDRSTDTQYF
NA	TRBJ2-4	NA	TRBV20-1	TGCAGTGCTAGAGATCATGTAGCAGCAGCAGGGGTAGCCAAAAACATTCAGTACTTC	CSARDHVAAAGVAKNIQYF
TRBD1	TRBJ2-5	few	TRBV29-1	TGCAGCCAACAGGGGGAGACGGAGACCCAGTACTTC	CSQQGETETQYF
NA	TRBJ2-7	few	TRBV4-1	TGCGCCAGCAGCCACAATTCGGGGAGTAGTAACTACGAGCAGTACTTC	CASSHNSGSSNYEQYF
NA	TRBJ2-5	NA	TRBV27	TGTGCCAGCAGCCGCTGGGGCGGAGGGACCCAGTACTTC	CASSRWGGGTQYF
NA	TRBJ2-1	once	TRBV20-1	TGCAGTGCTACACGCCAGGGAGTGGGTGAGCAGTTCTTC	CSATRQGVGEQFF
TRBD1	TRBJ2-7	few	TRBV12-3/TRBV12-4	TGTGCCAGCAGTAACGAGCCGGGACAGGGAAGCGAGCAGTACTTC	CASSNEPGQGSEQYF
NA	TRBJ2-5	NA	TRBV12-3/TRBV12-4	TGTGCCAGCAGCCTAGTTGAGGGCGAGACCCAGTACTTC	CASSLVEGETQYF
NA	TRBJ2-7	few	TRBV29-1	TGCAGCGCAACAACAAACGGGGTCGAGCAGTACTTC	CSATTNGVEQYF
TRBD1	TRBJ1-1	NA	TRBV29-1	TGCAGCGTGAACACAGGGGCGAACACTGAAGCTTTCTTT	CSVNTGANTEAFF
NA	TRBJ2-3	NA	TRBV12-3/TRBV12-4	TGTGCCAGCAGTTTAGCGGCAGGGTTGGGCACAGATACGCAGTATTTT	CASSLAAGLGTDTQYF
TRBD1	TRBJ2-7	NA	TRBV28	TGTGCCAGCAGGTACGGGACAGCTACCCACGAGCAGTACTTC	CASRYGTATHEQYF
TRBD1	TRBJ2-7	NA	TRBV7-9	TGTGCCAGCAGCTTTGGGACAGGGAAAACCTCCTACGAGCAGTACTTC	CASSFGTGKTSYEQYF
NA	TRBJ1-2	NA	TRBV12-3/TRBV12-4	TGTGCCAGCAGTTTTTCGGGGGGGGCAGGAATCGGTGGCTACACCTTC	CASSFSGGAGIGGYTF
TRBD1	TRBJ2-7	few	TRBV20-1	TGCAGTGCTAGAGCCGGGACAGGGGGCGCGGAGCAGTACTTC	CSARAGTGGAEQYF
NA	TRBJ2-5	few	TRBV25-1	TGTGCCAGCAATAGGGCAAAAGAGACCCAGTACTTC	CASNRAKETQYF
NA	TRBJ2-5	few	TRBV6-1	TGTGCCAGCAGTGAAACCCTAGACCAAGAGACCCAGTACTTC	CASSETLDQETQYF
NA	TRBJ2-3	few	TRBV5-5	TGTGCCAGCAGCTTGGATGGGATGACAGAAACAGATACGCAGTATTTT	CASSLDGMTETDTQYF
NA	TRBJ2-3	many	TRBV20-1	TGCAGTGCTAGAGTGGGACGGGGCACAGATACGCAGTATTTT	CSARVGRGTDTQYF
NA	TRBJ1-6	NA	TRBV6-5	TGTGCCAGCAGCAGCACAGGGTTGAGTTCACCCCTCCACTTT	CASSSTGLSSPLHF
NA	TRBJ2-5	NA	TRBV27	TGTGCCAGCAGCCGACCTGGTTTTGAGGGAGAGCAGTACTTC	CASSRPGFEGEQYF
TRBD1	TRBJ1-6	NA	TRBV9	TGTGCCAGCAGCGTAGATGGGGGACAGACCAATTCACCCCTCCACTTT	CASSVDGGQTNSPLHF
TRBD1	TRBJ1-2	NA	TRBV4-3	TGCGCCAGCAGCCAAGATCACCAGGGGGCTGGTGGCTACACCTTC	CASSQDHQGAGGYTF
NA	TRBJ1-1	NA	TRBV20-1	TGCAGTGCTAGAGACCGGAGAGGGGACACTGAAGCTTTCTTT	CSARDRRGDTEAFF
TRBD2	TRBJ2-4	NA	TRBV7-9	TGTGCCAGCAGCTCCGGGACTAGCGGGGACATTCAGTACTTC	CASSSGTSGDIQYF
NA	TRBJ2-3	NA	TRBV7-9	TGTGCCAGCAGCTTATCTACAGAGGCAGATACGCAGTATTTT	CASSLSTEADTQYF
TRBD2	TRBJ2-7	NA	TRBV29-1	TGCAGCGTTGTGGAGACTAGCGGGAGGGACGAGCAGTACTTC	CSVVETSGRDEQYF
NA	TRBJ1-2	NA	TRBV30	TGTGCCTGGAGTTCCGACAGGCGATATGGCTACACCTTC	CAWSSDRRYGYTF
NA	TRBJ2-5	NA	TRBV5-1	TGCGCCAGCAGCTTGGGCTTTATTTTGGAGACCCAGTACTTC	CASSLGFILETQYF
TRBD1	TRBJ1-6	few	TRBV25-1	TGTGCCAGCAGTGAACAGGGGGCCTTTAATTCACCCCTCCACTTT	CASSEQGAFNSPLHF
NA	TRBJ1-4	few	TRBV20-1	TGCAGTGCTAGGTCTTCGGGCAGGGTGGAAAAACTGTTTTTT	CSARSSGRVEKLFF
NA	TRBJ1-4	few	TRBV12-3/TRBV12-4	TGTGCCAGCAGTTCTACAAGGAGGGGGGATGAAAAACTGTTTTTT	CASSSTRRGDEKLFF
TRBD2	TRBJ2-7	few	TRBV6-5	TGTGCCAGCAGTTACGGGCTAGCGGTCGGCGAGCAGTACTTC	CASSYGLAVGEQYF